This T cell receptor beta chain was sequenced during a study of response to subunit inactivated influenza vaccine. One entry per CDR3 protein results from TCRdb running MiXCR on the RT-PCR reads. The sample contains about 650,000 distinct CDR3 sequences, roughly 14% of which appear only once. V was cut by 3 bases and J by 5 bases, with 9 bases left in between. This CDR3 region has 13 residues. Germline CDR1 is SGHDT and CDR2 is YYEEEE. The chain links TRBV5-6 to TRBJ2-1; D gene uncertain. The receptor comes from a middle-aged man who received an inactivated influenza vaccine. The sequences come from PBMCs from blood, collected approximately 12 days after vaccination. CDR3 loop: CASSSRPDNEQFF. The DNA of the CDR3 is TGTGCCAGCAGCTCGCGACCAGACAATGAGCAGTTCTTC.